This T cell receptor beta chain was identified in a study of technical replicates of blood from a few donors (dated by TCRdb to about 2017). In regard to this clone: This clone's antigen is unknown. No much larger clone exists at a distance of one base, and base qualities are not known.

The CDR3 runs 14 residues from the cysteine to the phenylalanine. Only the CDR3 region is kept as DNA, spanning 42 bases read in frame from base 1. The germline V end is reduced by 5 bases and the J end by 5 bases; junction bases left unmatched: 9. For CDR1 and CDR2, the germline V gene (reference sequence) lists MNHEY and SMNVEV. The library was produced with the immunoSEQ multiplex PCR assay. The source is immuneACCESS, and TCRdb retained only in-frame sequences with V and J called. Part of the clones is not carried over; for the studies checked, unresolved V genes explain less than half of this, and the remainder is unexplained. The sample includes some 83,000 clones, with around 90% observed a single time. The top ten hold around 0.25% of the sample.

Material for sequencing was T cells isolated from PBMCs. The receptor's source is a human donor in good health. The sequence joins TRBV27 to TRBJ2-7; 7 bases in between match TRBD2. This receptor has the CDR3 CASSPTRLANEQYF. The DNA reads as follows: TGTGCCAGCAGTCCAACCCGACTAGCCAACGAGCAGTACTTC.